This entry is about one T cell receptor (beta chain). The CDR3 has 17 amino acids. Germline-derived CDR1 and CDR2 are SGHVS and FQNEAQ. V was clipped by 4 bases and J by 2 bases, with 18 bases between them. Method: immunoSEQ multiplex PCR; TCRdb's copy keeps in-frame clones and lacks some. The table lists about 33,000 clones, more than 85% of them singletons. This sample is part of a study of chemoradiotherapy in HPV16-positive cancers. This sequence joins TRBV7-8 and TRBJ1-5; D is possibly TRBD1 (5 bases). Here the sequenced sample was blood, taken from a patient who underwent chemoradiotherapy. This clonotype originated in a human donor with HPV-associated anogenital cancer. The CDR3: CASSSDRPFFRNQPQHF. The DNA of the CDR3 is TGTGCCAGCAGCTCCGACAGACCCTTTTTTCGCAATCAGCCCCAGCATTTT.